The present entry profiles one T cell receptor beta chain with its context. The data are from a study of siplizumab effects on memory and regulatory T cells. From germline, CDR1 is LNHDA and CDR2 SQIVND (reference sequence). This CDR3 region has 12 residues. Trimming stripped 4 bases from V and 3 bases from J, with 4 bases between. Here immunoSEQ multiplex PCR was the method, and the copy in TCRdb shows in-frame clones only, minus some. The data hold 85,000 to 130,000 clones, with roughly nine tenths observed a single time. Source material: Tregs sorted from blood. This TCR was sampled from a human donor in good health. The chain is built from TRBV19 and TRBJ1-5; D unresolved. CDR3 amino acids: CASSTANQPQHF. CDR3 sequence (DNA): TGTGCCAGTAGTACCGCCAATCAGCCCCAGCATTTT. Together with reference TRBV19 and TRBJ1-5, the CDR3 gives the full variable domain: DGGITQSPKYLFRKEGQNVTLSCEQNLNHDAMYWYRQDPGQGLRLIYYSQIVNDFQKGDIAEGYSVSREKKESFPLTVTSAQKNPTAFYLCASSTANQPQHFGDGTRLSIL.